Shown below are 25 T cell receptor beta chains from a single sample sequenced in a study of human T cells and chemical hapten exposure. Extraction yielded total RNA from whole blood (unfractionated). Each CDR3 protein gets one entry after TCRdb re-called the 5' RACE reads with MiXCR. In the table there are around 80,000 distinct CDR3 sequences, 15% of which are singletons. The receptors originated from a female donor in good health.

This clonotype has more than one count but fewer than ten. The chain couples TRBV5-1 to TRBJ1-1; maybe TRBD1 (6 bases). The CDR3 length is 15 residues. Trimming cost V 4 bases and J 0 bases, with 13 bases left between them. The germline V gene encodes CDR1 SGHRS and CDR2 YFSETQ. The DNA of the CDR3 is TGCGCCAGCAGCATTGCCGGGACAATGAACACTGAAGCTTTCTTT. Translated, it gives CASSIAGTMNTEAFF.

In nucleotides, the CDR3 is TGCAGTGCTAGAGAAATAGAACAGGGCAATCAGCCCCAGCATTTT. This gives the protein CSAREIEQGNQPQHF. This chain uses TRBV20-1 with TRBJ1-5; D is possibly TRBD1 (5 bases). The CDR3 has 15 amino acids. Germline assignment: CDR1 DFQATT and CDR2 SNEGSKA (reference sequence). The germline V and J ends were trimmed by 0 bases and 2 bases, with 11 bases remaining between them.

The chain links TRBV27 to TRBJ2-2; TRBD1 aligns across 11 bases. The CDR3 extends over 14 amino acids. V gave up 7 bases and J gave up 6 bases; unmatched junction bases: 4. Germline assignment: CDR1 MNHEY and CDR2 SMNVEV (reference sequence). The CDR3 DNA reads as TGTGCCAGCAAGGGACAGGGGGAGTCCGGGGAGCTGTTTTTT. Its protein is CASKGQGESGELFF.

This clonotype was counted many times. The chain links TRBV20-1 to TRBJ1-1; D gene unclear. The CDR3 totals 13 residues. Per the germline V gene, CDR1 is DFQATT and CDR2 is SNEGSKA (reference sequence). Trimming pared 1 base from V and 3 bases from J, leaving 9 bases between. The DNA for the CDR3 is TGCAGTGCTAGAGGCAACTCGGACACTGAAGCTTTCTTT. Its protein is CSARGNSDTEAFF.

The table lists this clonotype with many counts. The chain carries TRBV7-2 and TRBJ2-5; TRBD2 agrees at 8 bases. Per the germline V gene, CDR1 is SGHTA and CDR2 is FQGNSA. The V and J ends lost 6 bases and 2 bases, in that order; junction bases with no gene match: 8. This CDR3 contains 15 residues. CDR3 sequence: CASSRGGRGQETQYF. DNA of the CDR3: TGTGCCAGCAGTCGGGGGGGTAGGGGGCAAGAGACCCAGTACTTC. Filled out from reference TRBV7-2 and TRBJ2-5, the complete variable domain reads GAGVSQSPSNKVTEKGKDVELRCDPISGHTALYWYRQSLGQGLEFLIYFQGNSAPDKSGLPSDRFSAERTGGSVSTLTIQRTQQEDSAVYLCASSRGGRGQETQYFGPGTRLLVL.

V usage is TRBV9 and J usage is TRBJ1-4, with D unclear. Germline V gene sequence: CDR1 SGDLS, CDR2 YYNGEE. V was clipped by 4 bases and J by 14 bases, with 18 bases between them. The CDR3 is 13 amino acids. CDR3 region: CASSKTEGETLFF. In nucleotides, the CDR3 is TGTGCCAGCAGCAAGACGGAGGGAGAGACCCTGTTTTTT.

The V and J genes are TRBV28 and TRBJ1-5, with no clear D. V lost 8 bases to trimming and J lost 0 bases, with 11 bases between them. Per germline, CDR1 MDHEN and CDR2 SYDVKM. CDR3 size: 14 residues. For the CDR3, the DNA is TGTGCCAGCGCCCCCCCCCTTAGCAATCAGCCCCAGCATTTT. Its translation is CASAPPLSNQPQHF.

The genes are TRBV6-2 or TRBV6-3 and TRBJ1-2, with 7 bases matching TRBD1. Per the germline V gene, CDR1 is MNHEY and CDR2 is SVGEGT. The CDR3 length is 15 residues. V shed 0 bases, J shed 7 bases, and the junction held 8 bases outside the gene matches. For the CDR3, the DNA is TGTGCCAGCAGTTACTCGGCGGAGGGGGCGAGTGGCTACACCTTC. Amino acids: CASSYSAEGASGYTF.

This clonotype came up many times. The chain combines TRBV14 with TRBJ1-6, with D hard to call. With 1 base removed from V and 9 bases from J, the gap between germline ends came to 10 bases. The germline V gene has CDR1 SGHDN and CDR2 FVKESK. The CDR3 loop spans 14 amino acids. This CDR3 is CASSQAGLGSPLHF. CDR3 coding DNA: TGTGCCAGCAGCCAAGCTGGGTTGGGTTCACCCCTCCACTTT.

This clonotype was observed a few times. This chain connects TRBV4-3 to TRBJ1-1, with a weak D call TRBD1 (5 bases). Germline V gene data show CDR1 as LGHNA and CDR2 as YSLEER. This CDR3 has 14 amino acids. The germline V and J ends were trimmed by 0 bases and 7 bases, with 12 bases remaining between them. The CDR3 sequence: CASSQDRGDREAFF. CDR3 nucleotide sequence: TGCGCCAGCAGCCAAGATAGGGGCGATCGTGAAGCTTTCTTT.

This clonotype was detected a few times. The chain has TRBV10-3 and TRBJ1-1; 7 nucleotides agree with TRBD1. After removal of 10 bases from V and 2 bases from J, the junction contained 10 bases not matched to a gene. The CDR3 runs 14 residues. Germline CDR1 is ENHRY and CDR2 is SYGVKD. The CDR3 is CASRNRDSNTEAFF. The CDR3 DNA reads TGTGCCAGTCGAAACCGGGACAGTAACACTGAAGCTTTCTTT.

This clonotype was observed many times. DNA of the CDR3: TGCAGCGTTGTCGGGTCCTCTGAGAGCACAGATACGCAGTATTTT. It specifies CSVVGSSESTDTQYF. J is TRBJ2-3 and V is TRBV29-1; D ambiguous. CDR1 is SQVTM, CDR2 ANQGSEA, per germline. V was trimmed by 4 bases and J by 0 bases, leaving 14 bases between them. The CDR3 is 15 residues long.

Ten or more counts support this clonotype. The J gene is TRBJ2-7, the V gene TRBV5-4; either TRBD1 or TRBD2 may fit D (5 bases each). The germline CDR1 and CDR2 sequences are SGHNT and YYREEE (reference sequence). This CDR3 is built from 15 residues. Trimming stripped 0 bases from V and 3 bases from J, with 13 bases between. The CDR3 here is CASSLGAGSVYEQYF. CDR3 nucleotide sequence: TGTGCCAGCAGCTTGGGGGCAGGGAGCGTCTACGAGCAGTACTTC.

This clonotype showed up just a few times. This chain links TRBV28 with TRBJ2-5, with D possibly matching TRBD2 (5 bases). The CDR3 extends over 16 amino acids. Trimming removed 3 bases from V and 2 bases from J, with 16 bases in between. The germline CDR1 and CDR2 sequences are MDHEN and SYDVKM. CDR3 bases: TGTGCCAGCAGTTTTCGAGGGCCCTCGTTTCAAGAGACCCAGTACTTC. Its translation is CASSFRGPSFQETQYF. Variable domain in full (rest from reference TRBV28 and TRBJ2-5): DVKVTQSSRYLVKRTGEKVFLECVQDMDHENMFWYRQDPGLGLRLIYFSYDVKMKEKGDIPEGYSVSREKKERFSLILESASTNQTSMYLCASSFRGPSFQETQYFGPGTRLLVL.

CDR3 DNA: TGTGCCAGCAGTTATAAGTGGTCCTACGAGCAGTACTTC. Encoded protein: CASSYKWSYEQYF. The V call is TRBV6-5, the J call TRBJ2-7; D unresolved. The CDR3 length is 13 residues. Germline CDR1 is MNHEY and CDR2 is SVGAGI. V dropped 3 bases and J dropped 1 base, with 7 bases sitting between them.

The table lists this clonotype with a few counts. The chain has TRBV6-5 and TRBJ2-6; 8 nucleotides line up with TRBD1. This CDR3 region has 15 residues. CDR1 and CDR2 (germline): MNHEY, SVGAGI. V lost 6 bases and J lost 2; bases outside the gene matches: 3. The CDR3 reads CASRDRDAGANVLTF. The DNA for the CDR3 is TGTGCCAGCAGGGACAGGGATGCTGGGGCCAACGTCCTGACTTTC.

This clonotype appeared a few times. The V and J genes are TRBV6-5 and TRBJ2-5; D could derive from TRBD1 or TRBD2 (5 bases each). Per the germline V gene, CDR1 is MNHEY and CDR2 is SVGAGI. Deletions cut 8 bases from V and 4 bases from J, with 11 bases between. The CDR3 runs 12 residues. The CDR3 sequence is CASARGRETQYF. CDR3 sequence (DNA): TGTGCCAGCGCCCGGGGCAGAGAGACCCAGTACTTC.

J is TRBJ1-1 and V is TRBV18, with unresolved D. The CDR3 runs to 14 residues. Trimming cost V 3 bases and J 1 base, with 9 bases left between them. CDR1 is KGHSH, CDR2 LQKENI, per germline. The CDR3 sequence is CASSPSPANTEAFF. The CDR3 DNA is TGTGCCAGCTCACCGTCCCCGGCGAACACTGAAGCTTTCTTT.

The rearrangement links TRBV2 to TRBJ2-3; D is perhaps TRBD1 (6 bases). This CDR3 comprises 15 residues. Per the germline V gene, CDR1 is SNHLY and CDR2 is FYNNEI. With 7 bases removed from V and 0 bases from J, the gap between germline ends came to 14 bases. CDR3 sequence: CASKGQSASTDTQYF. The CDR3 DNA sequence: TGTGCCAGCAAAGGACAGTCAGCTAGCACAGATACGCAGTATTTT.

The chain combines TRBV12-3 or TRBV12-4 with TRBJ1-5; tentative D call: TRBD1 (5 bases). Trimming cost V 4 bases and J 3 bases, with 13 bases left between them. CDR3 length: 15 amino acids. This chain's CDR3 is CASSSGRTINQPQHF. CDR3 sequence (DNA): TGTGCCAGCAGTTCGGGACGGACAATCAATCAGCCCCAGCATTTT.

The chain combines TRBV20-1 with TRBJ2-2; D perhaps matches TRBD2 (6 bases). V dropped 6 bases and J dropped 6 bases, with 8 bases sitting between them. The length of the CDR3 is 11 residues. Germline V lookup: CDR1 DFQATT, CDR2 SNEGSKA (reference sequence). The CDR3 loop is CSAWGAGELFF. CDR3 DNA sequence: TGCAGTGCCTGGGGGGCCGGGGAGCTGTTTTTT.

The rearrangement joins TRBV5-4 to TRBJ1-1; 9 bases are shared with TRBD1. The CDR3 has 14 residues. Unmatched junction bases numbered 7, after V lost 6 bases and J lost 4 bases. Germline V gene sequence: CDR1 SGHNT, CDR2 YYREEE (reference sequence). This CDR3 reads CASTGTGWTTEAFF. CDR3 DNA sequence: TGTGCCAGCACCGGGACAGGGTGGACCACTGAAGCTTTCTTT.

This clonotype has more than one count but fewer than ten. The chain uses TRBV28 and TRBJ1-3; D remains ambiguous. Trimming left V 3 bases short and J 4 bases short, with 13 bases between. The germline V gene has CDR1 MDHEN and CDR2 SYDVKM. The CDR3 contains 15 residues. The CDR3: CASSLATTNGNTIYF. CDR3 nucleotide sequence: TGTGCCAGCAGTTTGGCCACCACTAACGGAAACACCATATATTTT.

This clonotype was picked up a small number of times. The chain recombines TRBV2 with TRBJ2-5; D possibly corresponds to TRBD2 (6 bases). Germline values: CDR1 SNHLY, CDR2 FYNNEI. The V gene lost 5 bases and the J gene lost 0 bases, with 13 bases spanning the gap. The length of the CDR3 is 15 residues. CDR3 DNA: TGTGCCAGCAGTAATAGGGGACTGAACCAAGAGACCCAGTACTTC. Amino acids: CASSNRGLNQETQYF.

This clonotype has a count of ten or more. The rearrangement uses TRBV29-1 and TRBJ2-2, with D possibly matching TRBD1 (5 bases). CDR1 and CDR2 (germline): SQVTM, ANQGSEA. The CDR3 length is 14 residues. V gave up 6 bases and J gave up 0 bases, with 11 bases separating them. In DNA form, the CDR3 reads TGCAGCGTGACAGACAGATCGAACACCGGGGAGCTGTTTTTT. Encoded protein: CSVTDRSNTGELFF.